Described below is a single T cell receptor beta chain sequence and its context. The antigen is not known. Researchers ran the PCR with 60 Vbeta and 13 Jbeta primers. The repertoire was sequenced with immunoSEQ multiplex PCR; TCRdb's copy has only in-frame clones and lacks some. The table lists around 110,000 clones, over 70% of them singletons. This specimen belongs to a study of cytomegalovirus exposure and HLA in healthy donors. Study as a whole: Among the 300 to 450 genotyped donors, more than 70% were placed in the Caucasian-associated ancestry cluster. General study points: When a later analysis compared HLA-associated TCR beta chains with equally common others, the HLA-associated chains turned out to be more clonally expanded and to have lower generation probabilities. One cluster of highly shared sequence variants probably arose as a sequencing artifact. The study put 150 or so TCR beta chains on its list as cytomegalovirus-associated.

The sample was PBMCs. This receptor was identified in a woman under 30 in good health and CMV-seronegative.

The CDR3 region has the DNA TGTGCCAGCAGCCCGCCCCACACATTGGAAAAACTGTTTTTT. It codes for CASSPPHTLEKLFF. The chain uses TRBV11-2 and TRBJ1-4; no clear D gene. With 5 bases removed from V and 8 bases from J, the gap between germline ends came to 15 bases. Germline CDR1 SGHAT, CDR2 FQNNGV. The CDR3 is 14 residues long.